This T cell receptor (beta chain) was documented in a study of CD8+ T cells in alopecia areata. Notes on the study in general: Alphabeta T cells residing in normal skin are also sequenced in scalp samples. A large proportion of expanded lesional clones were detected persisting in scalp and blood during tofacitinib.

Regarding treatment: oral pan-JAK inhibitor, 5-10 mg twice daily. Once RNA had been extracted, it was reverse transcribed into cDNA to act as the sequencing template. This table comes from immunoSEQ multiplex PCR, and its TCRdb copy is limited to in-frame clones, with some not included. Among about 200,000 clones listed, more than 30% were seen once. CDR1 is SGHAT, CDR2 FQNNGV, per germline. The CDR3 is 13 residues long. The ends were cut back, 5 bases at V and 6 bases at J, with 11 bases in the middle. Comments on this clone: The antigen remains unidentified.

The rearrangement uses TRBV11-2 and TRBJ1-5; D not certain. Sequencing was performed on CD4+ T cells sorted from blood, taken at approximately week 30, from a patient treated with tofacitinib. This sequence was found in a human donor with alopecia areata. CDR3 protein: CASSPLIGQPQHF. DNA of the CDR3: TGTGCCAGCAGCCCCCTGATAGGTCAGCCCCAGCATTTT. Supplemented by reference TRBV11-2 and TRBJ1-5, the full variable domain reads EAGVAQSPRYKIIEKRQSVAFWCNPISGHATLYWYQQILGQGPKLLIQFQNNGVVDDSQLPKDRFSAERLKGVDSTLKIQPAKLEDSAVYLCASSPLIGQPQHFGDGTRLSIL.